This is a list of T cell receptor beta chains from one sample in a study of blood T cell repertoires in COVID-19. Profiling relied on immunoSEQ multiplex PCR, and the TCRdb table lists in-frame clones only, not all of them. The table includes about 76,000 clones, over 70% detected once. Sequences were obtained from peripheral blood. The receptor source for this set is a human donor in a cohort sampled during active COVID-19. CDR3s include the opening cysteine and the closing phenylalanine or tryptophan. A D gene is named only where the DNA matches it firmly. Size tells how often a clone was seen (once, few, many) or the class of an expanded clone, and some rows leave it out.

clone size,D gene,J gene,V gene,CDR3 DNA,CDR3 protein
few,TRBD2,TRBJ2-1,TRBV24-1,TGTGCCACCAGTATAGCGGGGTACTCCTACAATGAGCAGTTCTTC,CATSIAGYSYNEQFF
NA,NA,TRBJ2-1,TRBV7-2,TGTGCCAGCAGCTTAGCTGAGTACAATGAGCAGTTCTTC,CASSLAEYNEQFF
NA,NA,TRBJ1-3,TRBV12-3/TRBV12-4,TGTGCCAGCAGTTTTTGGCTTGGAAACACCATATATTTT,CASSFWLGNTIYF
NA,TRBD1,TRBJ1-4,TRBV7-3,TGTGCCAGCAGTCTAACCGGGACAGGTGGGGAAAAACTGTTTTTT,CASSLTGTGGEKLFF
NA,TRBD2,TRBJ2-1,TRBV27,TGTGCCAGCAGCAAATCGCCGGGACTAGCGACACATGAGCAGTTCTTC,CASSKSPGLATHEQFF
NA,NA,TRBJ2-2,TRBV7-2,TGTGCCAGTAGACAGGCCTATCGGGAGCTGTTTTTT,CASRQAYRELFF
NA,TRBD2,TRBJ2-7,TRBV11-2,TGTGCCAGCAGCTTACGGGGAGGGGCTAACTACGAGCAGTACTTC,CASSLRGGANYEQYF
NA,NA,TRBJ2-2,TRBV24-1,TGTGCCACCAGTTCGGGAGAAGGAACCGGGGAGCTGTTTTTT,CATSSGEGTGELFF
NA,TRBD1,TRBJ1-1,TRBV2,TGTGCCGACCTCGGACAGGGGCTGAACACTGAAGCTTTCTTT,CADLGQGLNTEAFF
few,NA,TRBJ1-2,TRBV19,TGTGCCAGTAACCGGGACTGGGCTGAGTATGGCTACACCTTC,CASNRDWAEYGYTF
few,TRBD1,TRBJ1-2,TRBV11-2,TGTGCCAGCAGCCAGGACAGGGCCTATGGCTACACCTTC,CASSQDRAYGYTF
NA,NA,TRBJ2-3,TRBV10-3,TGTGCCATCAGACCGTTTCGAGGGAGCACAGATACGCAGTATTTT,CAIRPFRGSTDTQYF
NA,NA,TRBJ1-1,TRBV18,TGTGCCAGCTCACCCCGACAGTTAGGCACTGAAGCTTTCTTT,CASSPRQLGTEAFF
NA,NA,TRBJ2-2,TRBV19,TGTGCCAGTAGTATAGAAGTGGCCACCGGGGAGCTGTTTTTT,CASSIEVATGELFF
NA,NA,TRBJ1-6,TRBV2,TGTGCCGGGGAGGGACACGATAATTCACCCCTCCACTTT,CAGEGHDNSPLHF
NA,NA,TRBJ1-2,TRBV4-1,TGCGCCAGCAGCCAGTCCCAGGGATATGGCTACACCTTC,CASSQSQGYGYTF
NA,NA,TRBJ1-1,TRBV7-6,TGTGCCAGCAGCTTAGCAACAGAGAGCAACACTGAAGCTTTCTTT,CASSLATESNTEAFF
few,TRBD1,TRBJ2-2,TRBV24-1,TGTGCCACCAGTGGAGGGACAGGGCCGAACACCGGGGAGCTGTTTTTT,CATSGGTGPNTGELFF
NA,TRBD1,TRBJ2-3,TRBV5-8,TGTGCCAGCAGCCGGGACAGCTCTAGCACAGATACGCAGTATTTT,CASSRDSSSTDTQYF
NA,NA,TRBJ1-5,TRBV28,TGTGCCAGCAGTTTATTTTCCGAAGGAGGTCAGCCCCAGCATTTT,CASSLFSEGGQPQHF
NA,NA,TRBJ1-1,TRBV28,TGTGCCAGCAGTTTAGGGTCGGCAGGGCGGCGTCCGACTGAAGCTTTCTTT,CASSLGSAGRRPTEAFF
NA,NA,TRBJ2-5,TRBV2,TGTGCCAGCAGTGGGACAAGGGGCGAGGAGACCCAGTACTTC,CASSGTRGEETQYF
NA,NA,TRBJ1-2,TRBV9,TGTGCCAGCAGCGTAGGTTGGGGGCTGGACTATGGCTACACCTTC,CASSVGWGLDYGYTF
few,TRBD2,TRBJ2-1,TRBV3-1/TRBV3-2,TGTGCCAGCAGCAAAACGACTAGCGGGGCGTACAATGAGCAGTTCTTC,CASSKTTSGAYNEQFF
NA,NA,TRBJ1-3,TRBV27,TGTGCCAGCAGTTCAGCAAAGGGGTACACCATATATTTT,CASSSAKGYTIYF
NA,TRBD1,TRBJ1-2,TRBV3-1/TRBV3-2,TGTGCCAGCAGCCTCCGCGGACAGGGGAGCTATGGCTACACCTTC,CASSLRGQGSYGYTF
few,NA,TRBJ1-4,TRBV5-1,TGCGCCAGCAGCTTGGGGCAGGTCGCAACTAATGAAAAACTGTTTTTT,CASSLGQVATNEKLFF
NA,TRBD2,TRBJ2-5,TRBV7-2,TGTGCCAGCAGCCCCCGGCTAGCGGGGGGGAGGGAGACCCAGTACTTC,CASSPRLAGGRETQYF
NA,TRBD2,TRBJ2-3,TRBV7-2,TGTGCCAGCAGCCGGGGGGGATTTAGCACAGATACGCAGTATTTT,CASSRGGFSTDTQYF
NA,NA,TRBJ1-6,TRBV4-3,TGCGCCAGCAGCCAAGAAAGTGGGGCCTATGGTAATTCACCCCTCCACTTT,CASSQESGAYGNSPLHF
NA,NA,TRBJ1-2,TRBV5-8,TGTGCCAGCAGTCTGGGGTTATCCCGGGGCTATGGCTACACCTTC,CASSLGLSRGYGYTF
NA,NA,TRBJ2-1,TRBV10-3,TGTGCCATCAGACTAGCACCGAGGGATGAGCAGTTCTTC,CAIRLAPRDEQFF
NA,TRBD2,TRBJ2-3,TRBV7-2,TGTGCCAGCAGCGCGAGACTAGCGGGAGGCCCCAGCACAGATACGCAGTATTTT,CASSARLAGGPSTDTQYF
NA,TRBD1,TRBJ2-1,TRBV27,TGTGCCAGCAGGTTCCGGGACAGGGGTTGGCACGAGCAGTTCTTC,CASRFRDRGWHEQFF
NA,TRBD1,TRBJ1-5,TRBV24-1,TGTGCCACCAGGACCCCCCCGCTCAGGGGGCGGTGGATCCATAGCAATCAGCCCCAGCATTTT,CATRTPPLRGRWIHSNQPQHF
NA,TRBD1,TRBJ2-7,TRBV6-6,TGTGCCAGCAGTTACAACAGGGGTAATACGGCGCAGTACTTC,CASSYNRGNTAQYF
NA,TRBD2,TRBJ2-1,TRBV6-2/TRBV6-3,TGTGCCAGCAGCCCCCCCGTTTATAGCGGGTACAATGAGCAGTTCTTC,CASSPPVYSGYNEQFF
NA,TRBD2,TRBJ2-1,TRBV29-1,TGCAGCACCGCGCCTAGCGGAAATGAGCAGTTCTTC,CSTAPSGNEQFF
NA,TRBD2,TRBJ2-2,TRBV7-2,TGTGCCAGCAGCCGTAGCGGGGGGCCCCCTCCCGGGGAGCTGTTTTTT,CASSRSGGPPPGELFF
NA,NA,TRBJ1-1,TRBV11-3,TGTGCCAGCAGCTTGGGGGGGGTGAACACTGAAGCTTTCTTT,CASSLGGVNTEAFF
NA,TRBD2,TRBJ2-5,TRBV7-9,TGTGCCAGCAGCTTAGGCGGGAGGAGAGAGACCCAGTACTTC,CASSLGGRRETQYF
NA,TRBD1,TRBJ1-5,TRBV7-9,TGTGCCAGCAGCCGGGACAGACAAAATCAGCCCCAGCATTTT,CASSRDRQNQPQHF
NA,NA,TRBJ1-2,TRBV6-5,TGTGCCAGCAGTTCCAGGGTGGGGACTAACTATGGCTACACCTTC,CASSSRVGTNYGYTF
NA,NA,TRBJ2-3,TRBV11-2,TGTGCCAGCAGCCTCCTCCTTGCGGGAAGGGGGCATACGCAGTATTTT,CASSLLLAGRGHTQYF
NA,NA,TRBJ1-3,TRBV9,TGTGCCAGCAGCTCGCAGACAGAACTACGAAACACCATATATTTT,CASSSQTELRNTIYF
once,TRBD2,TRBJ2-7,TRBV4-3,TGCGCCAGCAGCCTCGGGACTAGCGGCGCCTACGAGCAGTACTTC,CASSLGTSGAYEQYF
NA,NA,TRBJ2-6,TRBV27,TGTGCCAGCTCCCTCTCTGGGGCCAACGTCCTGACTTTC,CASSLSGANVLTF
NA,NA,TRBJ2-3,TRBV5-1,TGCGCCAGCAGCTTGGCAGGGAACACAGATACGCAGTATTTT,CASSLAGNTDTQYF
once,NA,TRBJ1-1,TRBV7-9,TGTGCCAGCAGCTTATTCGAACACAGAAGCCAAGCTTTCTTT,CASSLFEHRSQAFF
NA,NA,TRBJ1-3,TRBV7-2,TGTGCCAGCAGCTTAGGGTCTTGGCCCTCTGGAAACACCATATATTTT,CASSLGSWPSGNTIYF
NA,NA,TRBJ1-4,TRBV7-9,TGTGCCAGCAGCCGGAACAGGGCTAGGGGTGAAAAACTGTTTTTT,CASSRNRARGEKLFF